These 19 T cell receptor beta chains came from one sample sequenced in a study of cytomegalovirus exposure and HLA in healthy donors. PCR amplification relied on 60 Vbeta primers (plus 13 Jbeta primers). Only in-frame clones appear in the TCRdb table, and some are missing; sequencing was by immunoSEQ multiplex PCR. Of 80,000 to 95,000 clones detected, 60% to 70% appear once; the ten largest clones hold roughly 6%. The sequenced material came from PBMCs. All receptors come from a woman in her 30s in good health and CMV-seronegative.

In its sample, this clone was seen a few times. The chain uses TRBV5-1 and TRBJ2-1, with TRBD1 matching over 9 bases. Losses at the gene ends were 4 bases for V and 4 bases for J; bases not matched to a gene: 12. The CDR3 is 17 residues long. CDR1 and CDR2 from the germline V gene are SGHRS and YFSETQ. The CDR3 is CASSQFPGTGIYNEQFF. In DNA, the CDR3 is TGCGCCAGCAGCCAATTCCCCGGGACAGGGATTTACAATGAGCAGTTCTTC.

To note about this clone: One end of the junction fails to match germline, which may point to a read error. The rearrangement links TRBV2 to TRBJ2-7, with D perhaps TRBD2 (7 bases). The CDR3 extends over 10 amino acids. Germline-derived CDR1 and CDR2 are SNHLY and FYNNEI. This CDR3 reads CASKGGKEHF. The CDR3 DNA reads as TGTGCCAGCAAGGGGGGGAAGGAGCACTTC.

The V call is TRBV5-4, the J call TRBJ2-2; possible D gene TRBD1, 6 bases. Germline V lookup: CDR1 SGHNT, CDR2 YYREEE (reference sequence). The CDR3 spans 16 residues. V lost 4 bases, J lost 7 bases, and 20 bases lay in between. The CDR3 bases are TGTGCCAGCAGCAAAGACTATGACAGGAGCTACGGGGAGCTGTTTTTT. Translated: CASSKDYDRSYGELFF.

The gene calls are TRBV7-8 and TRBJ2-1; 8 bases are shared with TRBD1. V lost 5 bases, J lost 4 bases, and 10 bases stayed unmatched. This CDR3 has 16 amino acids. The germline V gene has CDR1 SGHVS and CDR2 FQNEAQ. Written as DNA, the CDR3 is TGTGCCAGCAGCCTACGACAGGGGCGAGAATACAATGAGCAGTTCTTC. This codes for CASSLRQGREYNEQFF.

The chain recombines TRBV27 with TRBJ2-4, with a possible D match to TRBD2 (6 bases). Germline V CDR1 and CDR2: MNHEY, SMNVEV (reference sequence). The length of the CDR3 is 12 residues. Trimming took 8 bases from V and 7 from J, leaving 12 bases between them. The CDR3 nucleotides read TGTGCCAGCGGAAGGGAGGAGAACATTCAGTACTTC. As protein: CASGREENIQYF.

The gene calls are TRBV6-5 and TRBJ1-5, with D perhaps matching TRBD1 (5 bases). The CDR3 is made up of 14 amino acids. CDR1 is MNHEY and CDR2 is SVGAGI in the germline V gene. The germline V and J ends were trimmed by 7 bases and 3 bases, with 13 bases remaining between them. This CDR3 is CASKPAGNNQPQHF. DNA of the CDR3: TGTGCCAGCAAGCCAGCAGGGAACAATCAGCCCCAGCATTTT.

This clone appeared a single time. The rearrangement joins TRBV6-5 to TRBJ2-5; 9 bases map to TRBD2. The V gene's germline CDR1 is MNHEY and CDR2 SVGAGI. This CDR3 spans 14 amino acids. V was clipped by 6 bases and J by 4 bases; unmatched bases: 6. For the CDR3, the DNA is TGTGCCAGCAGCAGCGGGGGGCCGGCAGAGACCCAGTACTTC. It specifies CASSSGGPAETQYF.

This clone has just a few counts. The chain is built from TRBV18 and TRBJ2-5, with unresolved D. The V gene's germline CDR1 is KGHSH and CDR2 LQKENI. Trimming stripped 3 bases from V and 5 bases from J, with 10 bases between. There are 13 residues in the CDR3. The CDR3 loop reads CASSPGDLETQYF. CDR3 DNA: TGTGCCAGCTCACCGGGTGACTTGGAGACCCAGTACTTC. Together with reference TRBV18 and TRBJ2-5, the CDR3 gives the full variable domain: NAGVMQNPRHLVRRRGQEARLRCSPMKGHSHVYWYRQLPEEGLKFMVYLQKENIIDESGMPKERFSAEFPKEGPSILRIQQVVRGDSAAYFCASSPGDLETQYFGPGTRLLVL.

This clone was picked up a small number of times. This chain uses TRBV19 with TRBJ1-2; D uncertain. This CDR3 has 15 amino acids. Trimming removed 3 bases from V and 4 bases from J, with 15 bases in between. Germline V gene sequence: CDR1 LNHDA, CDR2 SQIVND (reference sequence). The CDR3: CASSIRRIGGYGYTF. The CDR3 nucleotides read TGTGCCAGTAGTATTAGGAGGATCGGAGGCTATGGCTACACCTTC.

The chain combines TRBV7-2 with TRBJ2-7, with 8 bases that match TRBD2. This CDR3 has 13 residues. Trimming at V came to 3 bases and at J to 6 bases, leaving 4 bases not matched to a gene. From germline, CDR1 is SGHTA and CDR2 FQGNSA. The CDR3 reads CASSLWLAGEQYF. The CDR3 coding sequence is TGTGCCAGCAGCTTGTGGCTAGCGGGCGAGCAGTACTTC.

This clone was picked up one time. The V call is TRBV29-1, the J call TRBJ1-2; a possible D gene is TRBD1 (5 bases). The CDR3 consists of 12 residues. V was shortened by 1 base and J by 5 bases, with 8 bases between the two germline ends. Per germline, CDR1 SQVTM and CDR2 ANQGSEA. The CDR3 reads CSVEGGGYGYTF. DNA of the CDR3: TGCAGCGTTGAAGGTGGGGGGTATGGCTACACCTTC.

V usage is TRBV7-3 and J usage is TRBJ1-1, with TRBD1 matching over 8 bases. V trimming: 5 bases; J trimming: 0 bases; junction bases outside the gene matches: 2. The germline gives CDR1 SGHTA, CDR2 FQGTGA. This CDR3 spans 14 amino acids. The CDR3 spells CASSPGQVNTEAFF. In DNA form, the CDR3 reads TGTGCCAGCAGCCCGGGACAGGTGAACACTGAAGCTTTCTTT. The variable domain in full, with the rest retrieved from reference TRBV7-3 and TRBJ1-1, is GAGVSQTPSNKVTEKGKYVELRCDPISGHTALYWYRQSLGQGPEFLIYFQGTGAADDSGLPNDRFFAVRPEGSVSTLKIQRTERGDSAVYLCASSPGQVNTEAFFGQGTRLTVV.

The rearrangement joins TRBV6-6 to TRBJ1-5; TRBD1 agrees at 7 bases. The CDR3 contains 15 residues. The V gene end was trimmed by 7 bases and the J gene end by 2 bases; junction bases not matched to a gene: 8. Germline-derived CDR1 and CDR2 are MNHNY and SVGAGI (reference sequence). The CDR3 reads CASTNRGLGNQPQHF. DNA for the CDR3: TGTGCCAGCACTAATAGGGGGCTTGGCAATCAGCCCCAGCATTTT.

The chain joins TRBV4-2 to TRBJ1-1; D not certain. V lost 1 base and J 9 bases, leaving 12 bases between the germline ends. Per the germline V gene, CDR1 is LGHNA and CDR2 is YNFKEQ. This CDR3 has 13 amino acids. CDR3 DNA sequence: TGTGCCAGCAGCCAAGTCATCGGGGAGCAAGCTTTCTTT. It specifies CASSQVIGEQAFF.

The chain couples TRBV5-8 to TRBJ1-2, with 9 bases that match TRBD1. Germline-derived CDR1 and CDR2 are SGHTS and YDEGEE. V lost 2 bases to trimming and J lost 4 bases; unmatched junction nucleotides: 6. The CDR3 has 15 amino acids. This CDR3 is CASSLWTGEGYGYTF. DNA for the CDR3: TGTGCCAGCAGCTTATGGACAGGGGAAGGCTATGGCTACACCTTC.

This clone turned up a few times. The rearrangement joins TRBV4-2 to TRBJ2-5; TRBD2 matches 10 bases. The J call is doubtful: the DNA matches TRBJ2-7 better. Germline CDR1 and CDR2: LGHNA and YNFKEQ. The CDR3 has 16 residues. CDR3 loop: CASSHLASGGRSEQYF. DNA for the CDR3: TGTGCCAGCAGCCATCTGGCTAGCGGGGGCCGCAGCGAGCAGTACTTC.

This clone was observed a few times. The CDR3 spells CASSVGLAGVLEQFF. CDR3 DNA sequence: TGTGCCAGCAGCGTGGGACTAGCGGGAGTCCTTGAGCAGTTCTTC. The V call is TRBV2, the J call TRBJ2-1, with TRBD2 matching over 14 bases. The CDR3 extends over 15 amino acids. CDR1 is SNHLY, CDR2 FYNNEI, per germline. V gave up 6 bases and J gave up 9 bases; unmatched junction bases: 7.

This sequence joins TRBV2 and TRBJ1-6; no clear D. The germline CDR1 and CDR2 sequences are SNHLY and FYNNEI. V was pared by 0 bases and J by 9 bases, with 6 bases between. This CDR3 is 13 amino acids long. The CDR3 loop reads CASSEAQFSPLHF. The DNA of the CDR3 is TGTGCCAGCAGTGAAGCGCAGTTTTCACCCCTCCACTTT.

The chain carries TRBV27 and TRBJ2-5; 7 positions match TRBD2. CDR3 size: 16 residues. Germline V lookup: CDR1 MNHEY, CDR2 SMNVEV (reference sequence). Germline trimming cut 2 bases from V and 3 bases from J; bases unmatched to any gene: 9. CDR3 nucleotide sequence: TGTGCCAGCAGTTTAAAGGCGGGACTACCAGAAGAGACCCAGTACTTC. This translates into CASSLKAGLPEETQYF.